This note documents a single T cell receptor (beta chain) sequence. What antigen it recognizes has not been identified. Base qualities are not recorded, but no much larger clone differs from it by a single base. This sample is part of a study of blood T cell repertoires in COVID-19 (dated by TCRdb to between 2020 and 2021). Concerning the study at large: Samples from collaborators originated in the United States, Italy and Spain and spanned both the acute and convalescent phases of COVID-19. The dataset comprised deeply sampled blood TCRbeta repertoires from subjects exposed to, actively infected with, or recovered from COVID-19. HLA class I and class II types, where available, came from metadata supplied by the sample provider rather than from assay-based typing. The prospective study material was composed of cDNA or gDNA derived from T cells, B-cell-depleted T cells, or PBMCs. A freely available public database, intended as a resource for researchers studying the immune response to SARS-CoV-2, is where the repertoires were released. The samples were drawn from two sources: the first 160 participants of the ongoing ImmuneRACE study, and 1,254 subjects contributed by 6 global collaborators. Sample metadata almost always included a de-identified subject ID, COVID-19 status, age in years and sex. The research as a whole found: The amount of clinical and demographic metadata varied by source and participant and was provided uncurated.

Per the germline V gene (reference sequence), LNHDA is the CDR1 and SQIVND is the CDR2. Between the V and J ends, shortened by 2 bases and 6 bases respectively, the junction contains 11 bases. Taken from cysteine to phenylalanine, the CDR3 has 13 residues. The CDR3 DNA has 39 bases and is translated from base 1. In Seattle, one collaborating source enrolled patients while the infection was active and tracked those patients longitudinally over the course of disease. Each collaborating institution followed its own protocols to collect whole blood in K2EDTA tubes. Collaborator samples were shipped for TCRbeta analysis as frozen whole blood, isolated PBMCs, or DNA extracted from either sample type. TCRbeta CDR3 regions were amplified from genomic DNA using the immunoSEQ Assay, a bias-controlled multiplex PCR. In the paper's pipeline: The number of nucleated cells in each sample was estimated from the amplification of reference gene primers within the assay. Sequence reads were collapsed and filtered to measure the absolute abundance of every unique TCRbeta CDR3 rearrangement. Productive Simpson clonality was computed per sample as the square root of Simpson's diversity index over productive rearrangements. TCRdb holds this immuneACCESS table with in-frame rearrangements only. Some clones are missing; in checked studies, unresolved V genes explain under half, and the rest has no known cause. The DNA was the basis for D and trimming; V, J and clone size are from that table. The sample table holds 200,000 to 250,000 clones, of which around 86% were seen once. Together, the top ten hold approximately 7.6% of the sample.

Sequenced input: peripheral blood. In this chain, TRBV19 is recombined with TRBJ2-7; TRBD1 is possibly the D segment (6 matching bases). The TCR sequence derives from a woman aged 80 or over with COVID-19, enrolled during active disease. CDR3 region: CASSITDSREQYF. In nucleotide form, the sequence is TGTGCCAGTAGTATAACGGACAGTCGCGAGCAGTACTTC.